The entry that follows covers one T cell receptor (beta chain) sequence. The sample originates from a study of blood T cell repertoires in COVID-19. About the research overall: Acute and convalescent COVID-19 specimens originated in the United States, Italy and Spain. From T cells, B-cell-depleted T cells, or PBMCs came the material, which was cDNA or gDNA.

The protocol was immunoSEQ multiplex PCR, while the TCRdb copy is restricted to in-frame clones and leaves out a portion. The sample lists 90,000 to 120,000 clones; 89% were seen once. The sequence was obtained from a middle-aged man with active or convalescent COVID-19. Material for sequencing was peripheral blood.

As DNA, the CDR3 is TGTGCCAGCAGCGTCGGACAGGGAAGTAGTCAGCCCCAGCATTTT. Translation: CASSVGQGSSQPQHF. This chain connects TRBV9 to TRBJ1-5, with TRBD1 matching 8 bases. Germline V gives CDR1 SGDLS, CDR2 YYNGEE. This CDR3 spans 15 amino acids. The V and J ends lost 2 bases and 6 bases, in that order; junction bases with no gene match: 7.